This T cell receptor (beta chain) derives from a study of cytomegalovirus exposure and HLA in healthy donors (dated by TCRdb to 2016 to 2017). Study-wide context: An earlier analysis of roughly 500 of the donors reported over 250 Gb of sequence data and some 110 million unique TCR beta sequences obtained from about 200 million T cells. Typing coverage differed by locus: A, B, C, DRB1 and DQB1 were typed in roughly 620-640 donors, DQA1 in 522, DPA1 in some 600, and DPB1 in 472. An earlier analysis of fewer than 750 of the donors used high-throughput TCR beta sequencing to judge whether each TCR beta V gene segment behaved as functional or pseudogenic. A later analysis re-examined previously published TCR beta repertoires from 610 or so donors and added high-resolution HLA genotyping to investigate patterns of TCR occurrence. An early release that covered some 640 HLA-typed donors contained approximately 300 gigabases of sequencing data and 75 million to 100 million unique TCR sequences. A later genetic analysis used genome-wide SNP genotypes for about 60% of the roughly 700 donors, treating that subset as a discovery cohort. Among the roughly 370 genotyped donors, approximately 81% belonged to the genetic ancestry cluster associated with self-reported Caucasian donors. The T cell repertoires of several hundred subjects were profiled by immunosequencing and related to cytomegalovirus serostatus. Besides the first cohort of under 700 subjects, a separate validation cohort made up of about 120 different subjects was used. Because of strong linkage in the cohort, 4 to 6 DR-DQ haplotypes were treated as single units for association and clustering. To predict cytomegalovirus infection status, the study brought together high-throughput TCR immunosequencing, statistical association of individual TCRs with disease status, and machine learning. Every repertoire in the discovery cohort had been generated on one and the same sequencing platform. HLA typing covered class I and class II loci at four-digit resolution. Alongside the repertoire data, information on donor age, sex, ethnicity and CMV serostatus was compiled. Across about 370 genotyped donors of the cohort, an average of roughly 230,000 unique TCR beta nucleotide sequences per donor were sequenced, and approximately 17% of those sequences were non-productive. In the later analysis, no new phenotypic data were used to find candidate immune exposures; instead, reliance was placed on TCR beta sequences and their occurrence across donors. The study was designed to test whether signatures of past pathogen exposure could be identified by cataloging public T cell receptors.

The protocol used for the library was the immunoSEQ multiplex PCR assay. For the multiplex PCR, a mixture combining 60 forward primers for TCR Vbeta segments and 13 reverse primers for TCR Jbeta segments was used. The CDR3 region of rearranged TCR beta genes was amplified from genomic DNA by a multiplex PCR assay. Amplified TCR beta libraries were sequenced as 87-base-pair reads on the Illumina HiSeq System. In the authors' own workflow: A later analysis counted some 80 million unique TCR beta chains across the 666 repertoires, and 10 million to 12 million of these chains were shared by at least two donors. Raw reads were error-corrected and collapsed into unique sequences with a nearest-neighbor algorithm that merged closely related sequences to remove PCR and sequencing errors. Alignment of CDR3 sequences to IMGT reference sequences was used to assign V, D and J gene segments. For a sequence to be retained, at least a six-nucleotide match to both a V gene segment and a J gene segment was required. A rearrangement counted as productive if the CDR3 had no stop codons and remained in frame with V and J, and every other rearrangement counted as non-productive. CDR3 was defined according to IMGT convention as the region running from the second conserved V-encoded cysteine to the conserved J-encoded phenylalanine. In an earlier analysis of roughly 610 of the donors, sequences lacking an unambiguous match to a single V gene segment were excluded. In an earlier analysis of approximately 590 of the donors, V segments were called functional above 56.7% productive rearrangements and were called segregating when the between-donor standard deviation exceeded 5%. A statistical classification framework was built to diagnose cytomegalovirus status from the catalog of TCR beta chain sequences. V and J gene assignment, in a later analysis, came from comparing TCR nucleotide sequences with IMGT/GENE-DB human TR gene sequences. Using the TCRdist pipeline, a later analysis assigned CDR3 sequences along with most-parsimonious VDJ recombination scenarios. In a later analysis, each TCR beta chain was defined by its CDR3 amino acid sequence together with its V-gene family, and reads without a unique V-gene family were excluded. A later analysis removed 500 to 650 highly shared, low-generation-probability nucleotide sequences to deal with suspected cross-contamination and a sequencing artifact. In a later analysis, a clonal expansion index was calculated for each public chain from normalized within-repertoire ranks of inferred template counts. In a later analysis, generation probabilities were computed using a VDJ recombination model fitted to out-of-frame rearrangements, and the results were checked against IGoR. In a later analysis, hypergeometric tests were used to score TCR-TCR, TCR-HLA and TCR-CMV co-occurrence, with a repertoire-size bias correction applied to TCR pairs. To estimate false discovery rates, a later analysis permuted the HLA or CMV assignments 20 times. A later analysis grouped co-occurring TCRs with DBSCAN, adding TCRdist sequence similarity when clustering within HLA-allele-positive subsets. Co-occurrence clustering excluded repertoires with fewer than 30,000 or more than 120,000 public chains, plus five with anomalous nucleotide sharing. The immuneACCESS repertoire file appears here via TCRdb, limited to in-frame rearrangements. These files lack a portion of the clones; in checked studies, under half of the deficit traces to unresolved V genes, and the cause of the others is not known. V, J and clone size are those of that table, while D and trimming were read from the DNA. This sample is represented by roughly 150,000 clones; roughly 71% of them were singletons. More than 6.5% of the sample rests with the top ten.

Comments on this clone: Its specific antigen is unknown. Base qualities were left out, and no much larger clone turns up one base away.

Beyond this particular receptor, the publication reports: Several of the top co-occurrence clusters appeared to be linked to parvovirus B19, influenza, CMV and Epstein-Barr virus, according to a later analysis. Immune exposure information for the cohort was limited to CMV serostatus. The cohort was sequenced for TCR beta chains only, and without alpha or paired-chain data the features that could be detected were limited. Assigning TCR associations to individual alleles was difficult when HLA alleles, especially DR and DQ, strongly co-occurred. According to a later analysis, most CMV-associated TCR beta chains appeared to be HLA-restricted, and the HLA associations seemed to be driven largely by CMV exposure. In a later genetic analysis, fewer N-insertions in productive TCRs were reported among donors in an Asian-associated ancestry cluster than the approximately 670-donor mean. A further reported finding was that TCR beta sequences accurately predicted the HLA-A and HLA-B alleles for most subjects in the first cohort. In the study, roughly 160 TCR beta chains were listed as associated with cytomegalovirus. An association between a missense DCLRE1C variant and V-gene and J-gene trimming of TCR beta chains was found in a later genetic analysis and replicated in an independent cohort. About 15 rarely observed V segments, including chromosome 9 orphons, were excluded from the earlier analysis of a few hundred of the donors because counts were too low. Because some donors lacked HLA typing at each locus, the association tests relied only on the typed subset. The authors suggested that the approach could potentially be generalized to other disease states and immunological phenotypes. In vitro tests confirmed that a few of the cytomegalovirus-associated TCR beta chains recognize cytomegalovirus antigens. The presence/absence analyses assumed that sequencing depth was roughly uniform across donors, and that assumption may not be true. In both the original and validation cohorts, the classifier was reported to diagnose cytomegalovirus status with high specificity and sensitivity. At a false discovery rate of 0.05, a later analysis linked 15,000 to 20,000 TCR beta sequences to specific HLA alleles. Linkage disequilibrium might explain the correlated functional status among segregating V segments, but an unknown experimental factor could not be excluded. A group of highly shared sequence variants was considered likely to be a technical artifact of the sequencing pipeline. Some IMGT-functional V segments, including TRBV6-2 and TRBV6-3, could not be distinguished by the 87-base-pair reads and were therefore excluded. In a later analysis, the rate of TCR association differed among HLA loci, with DRB1 alleles having the most associated TCRs and HLA-C alleles having the fewest. An earlier analysis of roughly 570 of the donors showed that most TCR beta V segments appeared in productive rearrangements either about 87% or about 30% of the time, which broadly matched IMGT annotations. While some public TCRs were present in many individuals, most TCR sequences turned up only very rarely across donors. Compared with equally common non-associated chains, HLA-associated TCR beta chains in a later analysis were more clonally expanded and had lower generation probabilities.

The cohort comprised around 690 healthy bone marrow donors. At the time of sampling, every cohort member was nominally healthy, though immune exposures that went unrecorded were likely present. The donor tested CMV seronegative, placing the donor among the 350 to 400 seronegative members of the cohort. Every donor gave a peripheral blood sample, and the peripheral blood mononuclear cells from that sample were used for TCR beta sequencing. Genomic DNA extraction from the blood cell samples was performed with the Qiagen DNeasy Blood Extraction Kit. CDR1 LNHDA and CDR2 SQIVND are derived from the germline V gene (reference sequence). The CDR3 goes from the cysteine to the phenylalanine over 14 residues. Of the read, only the CDR3 DNA is kept; its 42 bases are in frame from base 1. After removal of 7 bases from V and 1 base from J, the junction retains 3 bases not matched to a gene.

The sequencing sample was made of PBMCs. The clonotype comes from a young man in good health and CMV-seronegative. The rearranged segments are TRBV19 and TRBJ2-3, and TRBD2 aligns with 9 junction nucleotides. The DNA is as follows: TGTGCCAGTAAGGAGCGGGGGGGCACAGATACGCAGTATTTT. Translation gives CASKERGGTDTQYF.